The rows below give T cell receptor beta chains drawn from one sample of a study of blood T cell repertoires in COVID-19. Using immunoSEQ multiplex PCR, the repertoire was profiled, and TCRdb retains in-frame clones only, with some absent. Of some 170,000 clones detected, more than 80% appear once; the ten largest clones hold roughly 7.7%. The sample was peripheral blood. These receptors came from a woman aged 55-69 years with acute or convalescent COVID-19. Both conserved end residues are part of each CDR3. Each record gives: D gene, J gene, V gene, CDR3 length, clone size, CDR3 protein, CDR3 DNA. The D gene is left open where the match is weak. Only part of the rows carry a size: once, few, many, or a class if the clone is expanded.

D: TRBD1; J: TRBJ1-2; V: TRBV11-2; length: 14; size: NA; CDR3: CASSFATGGSGYTF; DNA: TGTGCCAGCAGCTTCGCTACAGGGGGCTCTGGCTACACCTTC
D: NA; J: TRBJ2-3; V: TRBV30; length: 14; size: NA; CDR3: CAWSYVGRTDTQYF; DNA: TGTGCCTGGTCCTACGTGGGGCGCACAGATACGCAGTATTTT
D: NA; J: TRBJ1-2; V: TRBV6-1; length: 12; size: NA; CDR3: CASSETGHGYTF; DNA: TGTGCCAGCAGTGAAACAGGACATGGCTACACCTTC
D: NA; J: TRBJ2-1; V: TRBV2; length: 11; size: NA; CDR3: CASSPLSEQFF; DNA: TGTGCCAGCAGTCCTTTAAGCGAGCAGTTCTTC
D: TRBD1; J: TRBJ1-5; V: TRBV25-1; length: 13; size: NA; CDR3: CASHGQAGQPQHF; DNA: TGTGCCAGCCATGGACAGGCGGGTCAGCCCCAGCATTTT
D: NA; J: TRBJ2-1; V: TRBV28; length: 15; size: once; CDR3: CASSYPRGTVNEQFF; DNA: TGTGCCAGCAGTTACCCCCGGGGGACGGTCAATGAGCAGTTCTTC
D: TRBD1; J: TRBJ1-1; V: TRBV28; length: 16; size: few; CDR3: CASSNNRGLVSTEAFF; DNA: TGTGCCAGCAGCAATAACAGGGGATTGGTGTCAACTGAAGCTTTCTTT
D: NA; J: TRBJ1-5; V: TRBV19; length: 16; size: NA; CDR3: CASSPVRQTGGQPQHF; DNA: TGTGCCAGTAGCCCAGTTCGGCAGACTGGCGGGCAGCCCCAGCATTTT
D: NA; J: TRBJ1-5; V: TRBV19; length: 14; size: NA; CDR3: CASREGVLNQPQHF; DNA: TGTGCCAGTAGGGAAGGGGTCCTAAATCAGCCCCAGCATTTT
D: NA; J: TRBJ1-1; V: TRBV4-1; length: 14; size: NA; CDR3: CASSQRGGDTEAFF; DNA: TGCGCCAGCAGCCAAAGGGGGGGGGACACTGAAGCTTTCTTT
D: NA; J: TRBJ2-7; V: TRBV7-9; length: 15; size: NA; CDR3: CASSLAPLPVLEQYF; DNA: TGTGCCAGCAGCTTAGCCCCCTTACCAGTTCTCGAGCAGTACTTC
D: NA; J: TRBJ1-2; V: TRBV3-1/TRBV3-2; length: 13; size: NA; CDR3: CASYGLDDYGYTF; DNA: TGTGCCAGCTATGGACTCGACGACTATGGCTACACCTTC
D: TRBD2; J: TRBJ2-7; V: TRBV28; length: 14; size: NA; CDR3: CASRVSGSSYEQYF; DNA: TGTGCCAGCAGGGTTAGCGGGTCAAGCTACGAGCAGTACTTC
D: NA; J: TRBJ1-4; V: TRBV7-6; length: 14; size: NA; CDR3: CASSQTAGNEKLFF; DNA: TGTGCCAGCAGCCAGACAGCTGGAAATGAAAAACTGTTTTTT
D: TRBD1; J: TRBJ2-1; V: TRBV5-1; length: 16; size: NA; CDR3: CASSFSGTGSLNEQFF; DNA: TGCGCCAGCAGCTTTTCCGGGACAGGGTCCCTCAATGAGCAGTTCTTC
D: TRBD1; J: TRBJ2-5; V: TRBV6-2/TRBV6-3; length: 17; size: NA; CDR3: CASSTSGTGFLQETQYF; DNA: TGTGCCAGCAGTACATCCGGGACAGGGTTCCTCCAAGAGACCCAGTACTTC
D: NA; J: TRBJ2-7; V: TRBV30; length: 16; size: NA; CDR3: CAWSVQGLASLYEQYF; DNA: TGTGCCTGGAGTGTACAAGGGCTAGCGAGTCTCTACGAGCAGTACTTC
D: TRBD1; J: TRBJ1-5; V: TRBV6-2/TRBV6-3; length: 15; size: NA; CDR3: CASSSGTVLGQPQHF; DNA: TGTGCCAGCAGTTCCGGGACAGTCTTGGGACAGCCCCAGCATTTT
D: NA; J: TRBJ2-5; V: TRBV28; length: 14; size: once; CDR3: CAVSGPNHQETQYF; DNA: TGTGCCGTAAGCGGACCCAACCATCAGGAGACCCAGTACTTC
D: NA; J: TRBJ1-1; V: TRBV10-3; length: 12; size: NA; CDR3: CAISPSDTEAFF; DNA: TGTGCCATTTCTCCATCGGACACTGAAGCTTTCTTT
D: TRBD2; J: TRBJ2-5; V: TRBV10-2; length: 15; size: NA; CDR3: CASSRTSGQQETQYF; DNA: TGCGCCAGCAGCCGGACTAGCGGGCAACAAGAGACCCAGTACTTC
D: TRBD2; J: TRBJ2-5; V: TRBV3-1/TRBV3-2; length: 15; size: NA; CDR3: CASSQGSGRRETQYF; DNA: TGTGCCAGCAGCCAAGGGAGCGGGAGGAGGGAGACCCAGTACTTC
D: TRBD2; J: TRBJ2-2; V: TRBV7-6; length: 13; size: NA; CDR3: CASRRLAAGELFF; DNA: TGTGCCAGCAGGAGACTAGCCGCCGGGGAGCTGTTTTTT
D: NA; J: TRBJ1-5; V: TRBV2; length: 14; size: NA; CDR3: CASQGAGRNQPQHF; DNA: TGTGCCAGTCAAGGGGCCGGGCGCAATCAGCCCCAGCATTTT
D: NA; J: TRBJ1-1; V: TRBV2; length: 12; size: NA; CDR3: CASSPQYTEAFF; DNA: TGTGCCAGCAGTCCGCAGTACACTGAAGCTTTCTTT
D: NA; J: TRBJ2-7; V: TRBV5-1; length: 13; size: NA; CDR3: CASSLEPPDEQYF; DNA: TGCGCCAGCAGCTTGGAACCGCCGGACGAGCAGTACTTC
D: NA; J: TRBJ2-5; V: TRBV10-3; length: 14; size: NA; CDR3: CAISEPGRGETQYF; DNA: TGTGCCATCAGTGAACCCGGCAGAGGGGAGACCCAGTACTTC
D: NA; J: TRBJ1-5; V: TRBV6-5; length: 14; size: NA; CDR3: CASSRDGSNQPQHF; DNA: TGTGCCAGCAGCAGGGATGGAAGCAATCAGCCCCAGCATTTT
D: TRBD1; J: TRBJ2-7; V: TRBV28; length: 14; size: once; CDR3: CASRPGGRFYEQYF; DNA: TGTGCCAGCAGGCCAGGGGGAAGGTTCTACGAGCAGTACTTC
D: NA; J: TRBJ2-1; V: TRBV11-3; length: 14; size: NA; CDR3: CASSFSTVYNEQFF; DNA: TGTGCCAGCAGCTTCTCGACAGTCTACAATGAGCAGTTCTTC
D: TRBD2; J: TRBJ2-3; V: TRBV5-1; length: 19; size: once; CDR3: CASSLSWGNAGGSTDTQYF; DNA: TGCGCCAGCAGCTTGTCGTGGGGAAACGCGGGAGGAAGCACAGATACGCAGTATTTT
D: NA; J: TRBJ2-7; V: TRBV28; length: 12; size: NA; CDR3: CASSFLEYEQYF; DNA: TGTGCCAGCAGTTTTTTAGAGTACGAGCAGTACTTC
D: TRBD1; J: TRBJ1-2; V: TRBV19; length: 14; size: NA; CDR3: CASSGDRGNYGYTF; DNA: TGTGCCAGTAGTGGGGACAGGGGAAACTATGGCTACACCTTC
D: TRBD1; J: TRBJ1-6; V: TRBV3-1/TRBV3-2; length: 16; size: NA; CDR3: CASSQGQGARNSPLHF; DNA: TGTGCCAGCAGCCAAGGACAGGGGGCGCGTAATTCACCCCTCCACTTT
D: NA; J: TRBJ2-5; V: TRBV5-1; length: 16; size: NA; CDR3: CASSLADRGGRETQYF; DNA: TGCGCCAGCAGCTTGGCCGACAGGGGCGGGAGAGAGACCCAGTACTTC
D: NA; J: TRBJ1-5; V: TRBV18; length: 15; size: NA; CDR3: CASSQEQGANQPQHF; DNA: TGTGCCAGCTCGCAAGAACAGGGAGCGAATCAGCCCCAGCATTTT
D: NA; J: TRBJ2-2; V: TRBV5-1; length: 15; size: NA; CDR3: CASSLPTGATGELFF; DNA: TGCGCCAGCAGCTTGCCGACGGGAGCTACCGGGGAGCTGTTTTTT